The sequence of this T cell receptor (beta chain) was determined in a study of T cell changes during pregnancy in multiple sclerosis. This clone was counted between two and nine times. The data were produced by immunoSEQ multiplex PCR, yet TCRdb's version contains in-frame clones alone and is incomplete. The repertoire holds over 30,000 clones, approximately 90% seen once, with around 2.7% in the top ten. CDR3 length equals 17 residues. The V gene's germline CDR1 is LNHDA and CDR2 SQIVND (reference sequence). V lost 5 bases, J lost 4 bases, and 10 bases stayed unmatched. The clonotype was recovered from a female donor in good health, enrolled as a control in a pregnancy study. The chain carries TRBV19 and TRBJ2-1, with 11 nucleotides matching TRBD2. The material sequenced was CD4+ T cells from peripheral blood mononuclear cells, taken in the third trimester of pregnancy. This CDR3 is CASSPTTGTSGYNEQFF. CDR3 nucleotide sequence: TGTGCCAGTAGTCCTACTACCGGGACTAGCGGTTACAATGAGCAGTTCTTC.